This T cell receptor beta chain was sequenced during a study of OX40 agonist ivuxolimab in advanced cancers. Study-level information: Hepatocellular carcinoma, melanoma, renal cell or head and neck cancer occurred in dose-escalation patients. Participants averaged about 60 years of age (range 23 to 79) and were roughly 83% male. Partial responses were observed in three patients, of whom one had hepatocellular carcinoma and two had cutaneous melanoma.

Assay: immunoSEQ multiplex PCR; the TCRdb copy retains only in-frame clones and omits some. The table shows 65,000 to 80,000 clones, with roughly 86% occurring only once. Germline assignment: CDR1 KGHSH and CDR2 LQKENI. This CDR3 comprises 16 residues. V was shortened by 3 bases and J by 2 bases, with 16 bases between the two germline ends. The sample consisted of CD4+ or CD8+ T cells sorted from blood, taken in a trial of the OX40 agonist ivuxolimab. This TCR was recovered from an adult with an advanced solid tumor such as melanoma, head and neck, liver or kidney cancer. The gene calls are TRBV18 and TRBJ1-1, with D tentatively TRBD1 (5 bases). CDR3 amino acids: CASSPPGTAINTEAFF. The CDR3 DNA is TGTGCCAGCTCACCCCCAGGGACGGCGATCAACACTGAAGCTTTCTTT.